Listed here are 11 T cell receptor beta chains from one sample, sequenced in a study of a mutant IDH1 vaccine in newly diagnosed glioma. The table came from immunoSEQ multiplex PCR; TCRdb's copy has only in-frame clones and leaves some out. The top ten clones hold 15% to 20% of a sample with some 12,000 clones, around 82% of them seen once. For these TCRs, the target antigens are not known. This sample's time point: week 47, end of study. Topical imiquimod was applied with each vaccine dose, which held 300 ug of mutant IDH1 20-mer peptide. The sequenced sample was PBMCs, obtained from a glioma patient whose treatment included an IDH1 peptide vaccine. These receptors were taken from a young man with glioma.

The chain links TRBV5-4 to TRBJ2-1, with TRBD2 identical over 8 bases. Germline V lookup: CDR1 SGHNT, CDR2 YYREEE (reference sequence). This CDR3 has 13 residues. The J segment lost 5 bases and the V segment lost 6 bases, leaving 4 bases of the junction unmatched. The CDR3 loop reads CASTTSGDNEQFF. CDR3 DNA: TGTGCCAGCACCACTAGCGGAGACAATGAGCAGTTCTTC.

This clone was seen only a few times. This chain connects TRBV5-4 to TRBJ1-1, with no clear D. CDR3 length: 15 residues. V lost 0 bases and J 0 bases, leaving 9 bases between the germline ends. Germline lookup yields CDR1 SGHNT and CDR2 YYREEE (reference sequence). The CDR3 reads CASSLAGGLNTEAFF. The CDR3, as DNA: TGTGCCAGCAGCTTGGCCGGAGGACTGAACACTGAAGCTTTCTTT.

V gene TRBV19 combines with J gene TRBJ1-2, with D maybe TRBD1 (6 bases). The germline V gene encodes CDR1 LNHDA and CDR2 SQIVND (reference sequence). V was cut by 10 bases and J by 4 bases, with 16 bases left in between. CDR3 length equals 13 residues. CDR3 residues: CATKGGAGYGYTF. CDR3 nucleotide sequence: TGTGCCACCAAGGGGGGAGCGGGCTATGGCTACACCTTC. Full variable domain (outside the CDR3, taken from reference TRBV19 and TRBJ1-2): DGGITQSPKYLFRKEGQNVTLSCEQNLNHDAMYWYRQDPGQGLRLIYYSQIVNDFQKGDIAEGYSVSREKKESFPLTVTSAQKNPTAFYLCATKGGAGYGYTFGSGTRLTVV.

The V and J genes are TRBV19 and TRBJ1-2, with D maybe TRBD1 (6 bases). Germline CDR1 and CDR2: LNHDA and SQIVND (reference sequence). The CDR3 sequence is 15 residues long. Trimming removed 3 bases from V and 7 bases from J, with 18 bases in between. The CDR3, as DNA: TGTGCCAGTAGTATCGGCGGGGGGCTGGCGTCTGGCTACACCTTC. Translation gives CASSIGGGLASGYTF. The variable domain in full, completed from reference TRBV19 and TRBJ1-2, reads DGGITQSPKYLFRKEGQNVTLSCEQNLNHDAMYWYRQDPGQGLRLIYYSQIVNDFQKGDIAEGYSVSREKKESFPLTVTSAQKNPTAFYLCASSIGGGLASGYTFGSGTRLTVV.

CDR3 protein: CASSQSGGSVSPEAFF. The CDR3 region has the DNA TGCGCCAGCAGCCAAAGTGGAGGGTCGGTCTCACCTGAAGCTTTCTTT. V usage is TRBV4-1 and J usage is TRBJ1-1; D remains ambiguous. Trimming cost V 2 bases and J 6 bases, with 19 bases left between them. The CDR3 covers 16 residues. Germline loops: CDR1 MGHRA, CDR2 YSYEKL.

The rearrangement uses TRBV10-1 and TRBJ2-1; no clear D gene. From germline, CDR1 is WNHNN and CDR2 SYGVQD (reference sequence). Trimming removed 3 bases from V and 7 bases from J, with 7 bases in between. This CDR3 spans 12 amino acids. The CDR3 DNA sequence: TGCGCCAGCAGTGAAGGTCAGAATGAGCAGTTCTTC. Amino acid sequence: CASSEGQNEQFF.

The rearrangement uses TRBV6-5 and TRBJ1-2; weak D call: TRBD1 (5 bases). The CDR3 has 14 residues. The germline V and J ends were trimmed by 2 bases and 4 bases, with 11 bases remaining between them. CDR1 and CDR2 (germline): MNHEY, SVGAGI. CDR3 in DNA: TGTGCCAGCAGTTACGGGGCAGCAACCTATGGCTACACCTTC. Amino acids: CASSYGAATYGYTF.

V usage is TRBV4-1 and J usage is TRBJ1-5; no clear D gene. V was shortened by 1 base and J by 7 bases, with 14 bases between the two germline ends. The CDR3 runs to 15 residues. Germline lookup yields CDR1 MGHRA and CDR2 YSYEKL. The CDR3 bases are TGCGCCAGCAGCCAAGGGAAGGGCCATCACCAGCCCCAGCATTTT. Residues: CASSQGKGHHQPQHF.

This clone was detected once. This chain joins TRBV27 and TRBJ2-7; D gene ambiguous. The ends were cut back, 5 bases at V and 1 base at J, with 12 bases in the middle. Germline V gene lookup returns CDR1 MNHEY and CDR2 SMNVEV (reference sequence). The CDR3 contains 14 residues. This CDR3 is CASSPWVGSYEQYF. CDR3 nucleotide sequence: TGTGCCAGCAGTCCCTGGGTTGGGTCCTACGAGCAGTACTTC.

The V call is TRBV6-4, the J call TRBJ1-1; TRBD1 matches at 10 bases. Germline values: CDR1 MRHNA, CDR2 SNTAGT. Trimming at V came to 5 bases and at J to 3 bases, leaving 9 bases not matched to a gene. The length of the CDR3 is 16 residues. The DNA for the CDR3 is TGTGCCAGCAGTTTGCCGGGACAGGGGTACGACACTGAAGCTTTCTTT. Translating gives CASSLPGQGYDTEAFF.

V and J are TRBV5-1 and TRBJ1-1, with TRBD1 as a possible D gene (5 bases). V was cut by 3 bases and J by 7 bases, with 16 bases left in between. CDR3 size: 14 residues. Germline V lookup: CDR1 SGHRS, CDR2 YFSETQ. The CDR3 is CASSSGPPGSEAFF. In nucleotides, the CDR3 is TGCGCCAGCAGCTCGGGGCCTCCGGGTAGTGAAGCTTTCTTT.